A single sample is the source of the 2 T cell receptor beta chains below, sequenced in a study of cytomegalovirus exposure and HLA in healthy donors. Primers: 60 Vbeta forward and 13 Jbeta reverse. Assay used: immunoSEQ multiplex PCR; TCRdb lists only in-frame clones, some missing. This sample's table reports approximately 54,000 clones. Sequences were obtained from PBMCs. These receptors all come from a woman between 40 and 50 years old in good health and CMV-seronegative.

The V call is TRBV5-4, the J call TRBJ2-3, with 9 bases fitting TRBD2. V was clipped by 4 bases and J by 2 bases; unmatched bases: 8. This CDR3 comprises 16 residues. CDR1 SGHNT and CDR2 YYREEE come from the germline V gene (reference sequence). The CDR3 sequence: CASSTFLAGITDTQYF. The CDR3 DNA reads as TGTGCCAGCAGCACGTTTCTAGCGGGGATCACAGATACGCAGTATTTT.

The J gene is TRBJ1-2, the V gene TRBV7-9; D unclear. Trimming took off 0 bases at V and 8 bases at J, with 10 bases between the two ends. Germline V lookup: CDR1 SEHNR, CDR2 FQNEAQ (reference sequence). This CDR3 contains 13 residues. In DNA, the CDR3 is TGTGCCAGCAGCTTAGCAGGAGGGTACGGCTACACCTTC. This translates into CASSLAGGYGYTF.